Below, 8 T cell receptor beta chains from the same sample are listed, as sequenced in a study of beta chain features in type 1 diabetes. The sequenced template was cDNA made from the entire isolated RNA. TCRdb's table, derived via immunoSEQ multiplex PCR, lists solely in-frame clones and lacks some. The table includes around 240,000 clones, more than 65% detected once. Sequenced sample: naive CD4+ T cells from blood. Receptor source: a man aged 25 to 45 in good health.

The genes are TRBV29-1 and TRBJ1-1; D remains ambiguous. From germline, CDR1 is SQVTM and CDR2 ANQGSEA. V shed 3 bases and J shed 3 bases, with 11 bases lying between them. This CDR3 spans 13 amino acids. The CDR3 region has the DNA TGCAGCGTTGAGGCAGGCTACTACACTGAAGCTTTCTTT. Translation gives CSVEAGYYTEAFF.

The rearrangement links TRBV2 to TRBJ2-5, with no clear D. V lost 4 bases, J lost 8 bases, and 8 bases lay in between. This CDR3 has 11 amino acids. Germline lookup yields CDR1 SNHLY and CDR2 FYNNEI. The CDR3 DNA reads TGTGCCAGCAGTGGGACCGGAACCCAGTACTTC. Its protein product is CASSGTGTQYF.

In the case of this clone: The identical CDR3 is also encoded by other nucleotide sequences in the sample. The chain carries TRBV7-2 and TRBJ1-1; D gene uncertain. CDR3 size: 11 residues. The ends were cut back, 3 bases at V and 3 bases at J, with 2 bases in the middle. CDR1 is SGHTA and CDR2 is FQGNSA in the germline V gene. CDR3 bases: TGTGCCAGCAGCTTCTACACTGAAGCTTTCTTT. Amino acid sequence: CASSFYTEAFF.

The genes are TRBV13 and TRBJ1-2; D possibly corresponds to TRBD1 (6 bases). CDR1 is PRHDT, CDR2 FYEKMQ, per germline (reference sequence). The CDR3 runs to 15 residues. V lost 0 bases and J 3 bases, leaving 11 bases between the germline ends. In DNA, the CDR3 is TGTGCCAGCAGCTTAGGACAGGGTCGTTACTATGGCTACACCTTC. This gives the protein CASSLGQGRYYGYTF.

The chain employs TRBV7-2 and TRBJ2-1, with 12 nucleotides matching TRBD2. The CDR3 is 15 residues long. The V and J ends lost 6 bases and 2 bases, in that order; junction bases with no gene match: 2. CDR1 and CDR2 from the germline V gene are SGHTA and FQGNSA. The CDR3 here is CASSRLAGAYNEQFF. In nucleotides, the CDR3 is TGTGCCAGCAGTCGACTAGCGGGAGCCTACAATGAGCAGTTCTTC.

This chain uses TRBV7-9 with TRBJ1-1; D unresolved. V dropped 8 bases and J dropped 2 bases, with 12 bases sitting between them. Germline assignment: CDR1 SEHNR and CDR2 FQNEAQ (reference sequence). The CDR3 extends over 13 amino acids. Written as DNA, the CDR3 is TGTGCCAGCTATGGAGCGTCCAACACTGAAGCTTTCTTT. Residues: CASYGASNTEAFF.

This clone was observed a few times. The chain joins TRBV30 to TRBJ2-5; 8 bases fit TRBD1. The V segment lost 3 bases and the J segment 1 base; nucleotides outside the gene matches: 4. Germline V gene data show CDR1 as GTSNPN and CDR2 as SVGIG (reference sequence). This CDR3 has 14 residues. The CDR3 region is CAWSPGTGQETQYF. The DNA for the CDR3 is TGTGCCTGGAGCCCTGGGACAGGCCAAGAGACCCAGTACTTC.

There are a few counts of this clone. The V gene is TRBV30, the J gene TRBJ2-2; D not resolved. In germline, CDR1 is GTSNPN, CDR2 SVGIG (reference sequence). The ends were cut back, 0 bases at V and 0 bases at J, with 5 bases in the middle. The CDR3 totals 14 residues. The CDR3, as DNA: TGTGCCTGGAGTGTACTAACGAACACCGGGGAGCTGTTTTTT. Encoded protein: CAWSVLTNTGELFF.